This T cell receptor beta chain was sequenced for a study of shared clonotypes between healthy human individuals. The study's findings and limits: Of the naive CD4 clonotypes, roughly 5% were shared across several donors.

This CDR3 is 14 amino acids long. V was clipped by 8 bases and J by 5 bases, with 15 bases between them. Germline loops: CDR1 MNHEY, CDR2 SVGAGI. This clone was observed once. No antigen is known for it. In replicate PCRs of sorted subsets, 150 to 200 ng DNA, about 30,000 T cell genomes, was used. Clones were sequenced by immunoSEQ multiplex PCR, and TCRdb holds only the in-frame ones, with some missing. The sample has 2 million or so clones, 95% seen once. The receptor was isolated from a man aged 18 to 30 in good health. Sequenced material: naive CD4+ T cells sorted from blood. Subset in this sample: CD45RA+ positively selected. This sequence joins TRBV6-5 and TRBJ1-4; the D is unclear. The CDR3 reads CASSRTVLNEKLFF. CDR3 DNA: TGTGCCAGCTCCCGTACAGTCTTGAATGAAAAACTGTTTTTT.